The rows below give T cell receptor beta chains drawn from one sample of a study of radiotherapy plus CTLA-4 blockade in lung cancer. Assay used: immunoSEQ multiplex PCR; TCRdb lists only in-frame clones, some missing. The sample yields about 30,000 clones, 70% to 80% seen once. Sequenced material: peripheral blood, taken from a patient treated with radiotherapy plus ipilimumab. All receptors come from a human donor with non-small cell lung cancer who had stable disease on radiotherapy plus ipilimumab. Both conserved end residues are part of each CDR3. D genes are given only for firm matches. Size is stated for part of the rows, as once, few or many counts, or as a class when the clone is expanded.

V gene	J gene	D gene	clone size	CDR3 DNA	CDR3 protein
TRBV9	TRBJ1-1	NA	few	TGTGCCAGCAGCGTACGGGCAGGGGAGAGGACTGAAGCTTTCTTT	CASSVRAGERTEAFF
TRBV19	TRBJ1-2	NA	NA	TGTGCCAGTAGTTTTCTTGGCGGCTACACCTTC	CASSFLGGYTF
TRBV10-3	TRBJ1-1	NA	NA	TGTGCCATCAGTGAGTCGGGACATCTGAACACTGAAGCTTTCTTT	CAISESGHLNTEAFF
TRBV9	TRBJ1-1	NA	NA	TGTGCCAGCAGCACAGGTCAGGGGCCTGAAGCTTTCTTT	CASSTGQGPEAFF
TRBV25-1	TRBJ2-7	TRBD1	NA	TGTGCCAGCAGTGAACCAGGGGGTTTATCCTACGAGCAGTACTTC	CASSEPGGLSYEQYF
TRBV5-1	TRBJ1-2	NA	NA	TGCGCCAGCAGCTTGGATGGGAAGGGCTACACCTTC	CASSLDGKGYTF
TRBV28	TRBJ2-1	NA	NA	TGTTTCACCCGGGCAGCTTACAATGAGCAGTTCTTC	CFTRAAYNEQFF
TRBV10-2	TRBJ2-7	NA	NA	TGCGCCAGCAGTGCGCCAGCGTTAGGGGCGAACTCCTACGAGCAGTACTTC	CASSAPALGANSYEQYF
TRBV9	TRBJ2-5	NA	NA	TGTGCCAGCAGCGAACAGGGGAGGGAGACCCAGTACTTC	CASSEQGRETQYF
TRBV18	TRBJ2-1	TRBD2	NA	TGTGCCAGCTCACCCGGGACTAGCGGGGTTAATGAGCAGTTCTTC	CASSPGTSGVNEQFF
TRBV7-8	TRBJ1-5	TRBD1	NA	TGTGCCAGCAGCTCGACAGGGGATCAGCCCCAGCATTTT	CASSSTGDQPQHF
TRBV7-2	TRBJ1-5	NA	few	TGTGCCAGCAGCTTAGGGGAGCACGGTAATCAGCCCCAGCATTTT	CASSLGEHGNQPQHF
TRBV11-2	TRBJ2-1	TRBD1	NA	TGTGCCAGCAGCTTAGGGACAGGGGGCTCCTACAATGAGCAGTTCTTC	CASSLGTGGSYNEQFF
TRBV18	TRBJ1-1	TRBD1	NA	TGTGCCAGCTCACCAGGGGGGACAGGGGGCTTTAGCACTGAAGCTTTCTTT	CASSPGGTGGFSTEAFF
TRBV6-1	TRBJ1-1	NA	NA	TGTGCCAGCCGTGGGACGGGCACTGAAGCTTTCTTT	CASRGTGTEAFF
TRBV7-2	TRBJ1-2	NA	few	TGTGCCAGCACCATTCGTGAGGATGGCTACACCTTC	CASTIREDGYTF
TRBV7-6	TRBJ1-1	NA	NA	TGTGCCAGCAGCTTAGTGTCGGGCGGTCAAACTGAAGCTTTCTTT	CASSLVSGGQTEAFF
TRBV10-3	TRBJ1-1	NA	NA	TGTGCCATCAGTGTCTCCAAGAGTGAAGCTTTCTTT	CAISVSKSEAFF
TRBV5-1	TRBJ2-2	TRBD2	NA	TGCGCCAGCAGCACCGGACTAGCGGGGGCCGGGGAGCTGTTTTTT	CASSTGLAGAGELFF
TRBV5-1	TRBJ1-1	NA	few	TGCGCCAGCAGCTCCGGGTCCTCGGGCACTGAAGCTTTCTTT	CASSSGSSGTEAFF
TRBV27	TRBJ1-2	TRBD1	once	TGTGCCAGCAGTCCCGGGACAGGCCGAAACTATGGCTACACCTTC	CASSPGTGRNYGYTF
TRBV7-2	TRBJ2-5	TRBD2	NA	TGTGCCAGCAGCTTCTTACCTAGCGGGGGGCGCCAAGAGACCCAGTACTTC	CASSFLPSGGRQETQYF
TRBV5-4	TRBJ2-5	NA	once	TGTGCCAGCAGCTCAGACCCCGGGGGTTGGGAGACCCAGTACTTC	CASSSDPGGWETQYF
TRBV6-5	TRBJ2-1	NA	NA	TGTGCCAGCAGCCCAGACTTGAGCTCCTACAATGAGCAGTTCTTC	CASSPDLSSYNEQFF
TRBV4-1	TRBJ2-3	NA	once	TGCGCCAGCAGCCCGTCTTCGGGGTTCACAGATACGCAGTATTTT	CASSPSSGFTDTQYF
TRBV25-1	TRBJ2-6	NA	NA	TGTGCCAGCAGTGTCAGGGGCTCTGGGGCCAACGTCCTGACTTTC	CASSVRGSGANVLTF
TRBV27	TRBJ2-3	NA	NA	TGTGCCAGCAGCCCCTCCCCAAGGGGTTTTGGCACAGATACGCAGTATTTT	CASSPSPRGFGTDTQYF
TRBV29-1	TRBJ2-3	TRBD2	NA	TGCAGCGTTGTGGGACTAGCGGGGCGCACAGATACGCAGTATTTT	CSVVGLAGRTDTQYF
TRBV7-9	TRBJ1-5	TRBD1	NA	TGTGCCAGCAGCCTTGACAGGGGTGGGCGGCAGCCCCAGCATTTT	CASSLDRGGRQPQHF
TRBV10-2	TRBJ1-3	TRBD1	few	TGCGCCAGCAGTTGGGGACAGAGAACTGGAAACACCATATATTTT	CASSWGQRTGNTIYF
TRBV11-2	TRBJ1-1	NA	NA	TGTGCCAGCAGCTTATTTTCTTCGGGGAACACTGAAGCTTTCTTT	CASSLFSSGNTEAFF
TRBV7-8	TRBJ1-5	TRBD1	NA	TGTGCCAGCAGCCAAGGTCTCGGACAGGGCAATCAGCCCCAGCATTTT	CASSQGLGQGNQPQHF
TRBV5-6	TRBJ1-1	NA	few	TGTGCCAGCAGCTTGGGTAGCCTAACGGGCACTGAAGCTTTCTTT	CASSLGSLTGTEAFF
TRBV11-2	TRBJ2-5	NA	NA	TGTGCCAGCAGCTTCCGGGACGGTGGTCGAGAGACCCAGTACTTC	CASSFRDGGRETQYF
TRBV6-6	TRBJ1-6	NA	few	TGTGCCAGCAGAAACAGGGAGAGTGGTTCACCCCTCCACTTT	CASRNRESGSPLHF
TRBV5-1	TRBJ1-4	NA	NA	TGCGCCAGCAGCTTGGCCTGGGTTGGACCCAATGAAAAACTGTTTTTT	CASSLAWVGPNEKLFF
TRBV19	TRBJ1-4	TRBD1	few	TGTGCCAGTAGCCCGGAGGGGGCCGGTGAAAAACTGTTTTTT	CASSPEGAGEKLFF
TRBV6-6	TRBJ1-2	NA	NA	TGTGCCAGCAGCCCGGAAGGGCCCTCGAGTGGCTACACCTTC	CASSPEGPSSGYTF
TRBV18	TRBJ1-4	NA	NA	TGTGCCAGCTCATCGATTCTGTACAGCTGGAATGAAAAACTGTTTTTT	CASSSILYSWNEKLFF
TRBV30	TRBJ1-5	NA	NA	TGTGCCTGCGACCGGCAGGGAAATCAGCCCCAGCATTTT	CACDRQGNQPQHF
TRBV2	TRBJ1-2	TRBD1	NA	TGTGCCAGCATTGGGACAGGGGGTTTCTATGGCTACACCTTC	CASIGTGGFYGYTF
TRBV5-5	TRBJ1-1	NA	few	TGTGCCAGCAGCTTGTCCACGAACACTGAAGCTTTCTTT	CASSLSTNTEAFF
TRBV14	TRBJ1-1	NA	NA	TGTGCCAGCAGCCAAGTTTGGGGAACCGGGCGGAAGAACACTGAAGCTTTCTTT	CASSQVWGTGRKNTEAFF
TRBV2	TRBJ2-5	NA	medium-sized	TGTGCCAGCGGAGGGGGGCCGGAGACCCAGTACTTC	CASGGGPETQYF
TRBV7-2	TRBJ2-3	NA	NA	TGTGCCAGCAGCTTGCAGTCTAGCACAGATACGCAGTATTTT	CASSLQSSTDTQYF
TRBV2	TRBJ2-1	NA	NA	TGTGCCAGCCTGCAGGACATCGGCAATGAGCAGTTCTTC	CASLQDIGNEQFF
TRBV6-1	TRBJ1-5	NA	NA	TGTGCCAGCACCCGGGACACTAATCAGCCCCAGCATTTT	CASTRDTNQPQHF
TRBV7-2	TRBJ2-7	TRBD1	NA	TGTGCCAGCAGCATAACCGGGACAGGGGGAGGCGAGCAGTACTTC	CASSITGTGGGEQYF
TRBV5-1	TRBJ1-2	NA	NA	TGCGCCAGCAGCTTGAGTTGGTCAGATGGCTACACCTTC	CASSLSWSDGYTF
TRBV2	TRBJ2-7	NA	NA	TGTGCCAGCAGGGACCGTCTCTACGAGCAGTACTTC	CASRDRLYEQYF
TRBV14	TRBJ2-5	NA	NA	TGTGCCAGCAGCCCAGGCCGAACCCAGTACTTC	CASSPGRTQYF
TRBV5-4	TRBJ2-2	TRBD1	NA	TGTGCCAGCAGCTACCGGGACAGACTCACCGGGGAGCTGTTTTTT	CASSYRDRLTGELFF
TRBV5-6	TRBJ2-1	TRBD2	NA	TGTGCCAGCAGCCCTCGGCTAGCGGGGGACAATGAGCAGTTCTTC	CASSPRLAGDNEQFF
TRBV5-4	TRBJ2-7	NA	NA	TGTGCCAGCAGCTTGGCAGGGACAAACTACGAGCAGTACTTC	CASSLAGTNYEQYF